The next 14 T cell receptor beta chains were all read from a single sample in a study of identifying expanded T cells in peripheral blood. Assay: immunoSEQ multiplex PCR; the TCRdb copy retains only in-frame clones and omits some. In the table there are some 78,000 clones, almost 85% of which are singletons. Sequenced material: blood. These TCRs come from a person aged 18 to 75 in good health.

Only a few counts were recorded for this clone. The chain links TRBV29-1 to TRBJ2-5; the D gene is possibly TRBD1 (5 bases). The V end lost 4 bases, the J end lost 4 bases, and 13 bases lay between the germline ends. CDR3 length equals 13 residues. Germline V gene data show CDR1 as SQVTM and CDR2 as ANQGSEA. The CDR3 spells CSVGLGAVETQYF. The DNA for the CDR3 is TGCAGCGTTGGATTAGGGGCGGTAGAGACCCAGTACTTC.

This chain connects TRBV28 to TRBJ2-1; D perhaps matches TRBD2 (5 bases). Deletions cut 2 bases from V and 9 bases from J, with 5 bases between. The CDR3 extends over 11 amino acids. Germline values: CDR1 MDHEN, CDR2 SYDVKM. CDR3 in amino acids: CASSLGGEQFF. The CDR3 region has the DNA TGTGCCAGCAGTTTAGGAGGTGAGCAGTTCTTC.

The rearrangement uses TRBV30 and TRBJ2-5; possible D gene TRBD1, 6 bases. V dropped 1 base and J dropped 2 bases, with 8 bases sitting between them. The CDR3 length is 13 residues. CDR1 is GTSNPN, CDR2 SVGIG, per germline (reference sequence). The chain's CDR3 is CAWSGQAQETQYF. Written as DNA, the CDR3 is TGTGCCTGGAGTGGACAGGCGCAAGAGACCCAGTACTTC.

The V gene is TRBV5-1, the J gene TRBJ2-5; tentative D call: TRBD2 (6 bases). Germline values: CDR1 SGHRS, CDR2 YFSETQ. The CDR3 consists of 16 residues. Trimming shortened V by 0 bases and J by 3 bases, and 15 bases separated the two germline ends. As DNA, the CDR3 is TGCGCCAGCAGCTTGGCGGGGGACCCTACCAAAGAGACCCAGTACTTC. It translates to CASSLAGDPTKETQYF.

This rearrangement joins TRBV7-6 to TRBJ2-3; a possible D gene is TRBD2 (6 bases). The CDR3 runs to 15 residues. Between the trimmed V and J ends, which lost 2 bases and 1 base, there was a span of 10 bases. Germline V gene data show CDR1 as SGHVS and CDR2 as FNYEAQ. For the CDR3, the DNA is TGTGCCAGCAGCTTAACCCAGCGGGGCACAGATACGCAGTATTTT. Protein product: CASSLTQRGTDTQYF.

This chain links TRBV4-3 with TRBJ2-1; D is perhaps TRBD2 (5 bases). The V end lost 4 bases, the J end lost 4 bases, and 11 bases lay between the germline ends. This CDR3 is built from 14 residues. The germline V gene encodes CDR1 LGHNA and CDR2 YSLEER. The CDR3, as DNA: TGCGCCAGCAGCCGGGAGTTATTGTACAATGAGCAGTTCTTC. The encoded protein is CASSRELLYNEQFF.

This clone occurred once. The rearrangement joins TRBV2 to TRBJ2-1, with 12 bases matching TRBD2. V shed 3 bases, J shed 11 bases, and the junction held 14 bases outside the gene matches. The CDR3 consists of 17 residues. Germline CDR1 SNHLY, CDR2 FYNNEI. CDR3 DNA: TGTGCCAGCAGTGAGACATCAGGCAGGACTAGCGGGGTTAAGCAGTTCTTC. This gives the protein CASSETSGRTSGVKQFF.

This clone was seen only a few times. J is TRBJ2-5 and V is TRBV5-6, with D perhaps matching TRBD2 (5 bases). This CDR3 contains 14 residues. The V gene lost 2 bases and the J gene lost 4 bases, with 12 bases spanning the gap. From germline, CDR1 is SGHDT and CDR2 YYEEEE. In DNA form, the CDR3 reads TGTGCCAGCAGCTTACCACTAGGCGGAGAGACCCAGTACTTC. Its protein is CASSLPLGGETQYF.

V and J are TRBV6-5 and TRBJ1-1, with 12 nucleotides matching TRBD1. This CDR3 region has 16 residues. Germline V CDR1 and CDR2: MNHEY, SVGAGI. The V gene end was trimmed by 4 bases and the J gene end by 0 bases; junction bases not matched to a gene: 3. In DNA, the CDR3 is TGTGCCAGCAGTTCGGGACAGGGGGCGCTGAACACTGAAGCTTTCTTT. Protein sequence: CASSSGQGALNTEAFF.

The J gene is TRBJ2-4, the V gene TRBV7-9; possible D gene TRBD2, 5 bases. CDR1 and CDR2 from the germline V gene are SEHNR and FQNEAQ (reference sequence). CDR3 length equals 15 residues. V shed 1 base and J shed 2 bases, with 9 bases lying between them. The CDR3 DNA reads as TGTGCCAGCAGCTTAGGAGGGCCAACCAAAAACATTCAGTACTTC. It yields the protein CASSLGGPTKNIQYF. The full variable domain, rest sourced from reference TRBV7-9 and TRBJ2-4, is DTGVSQNPRHKITKRGQNVTFRCDPISEHNRLYWYRQTLGQGPEFLTYFQNEAQLEKSRLLSDRFSAERPKGSFSTLEIQRTEQGDSAMYLCASSLGGPTKNIQYFGAGTRLSVL.

This clone was counted once. This chain links TRBV6-6 with TRBJ2-7; 8 nucleotides match TRBD2. Germline CDR1 reads MNHNY; CDR2 reads SVGAGI (reference sequence). V dropped 4 bases and J dropped 2; count of bases not matched to a gene: 10. The CDR3 totals 16 residues. The CDR3, as DNA: TGTGCCAGCAGTTCCGGGACTAGGGTAAGCACCTACGAGCAGTACTTC. Encoded protein: CASSSGTRVSTYEQYF.

This sequence joins TRBV9 and TRBJ2-2, with 7 bases identical to TRBD1. The CDR3 is made up of 16 amino acids. Germline assignment: CDR1 SGDLS and CDR2 YYNGEE. The J segment lost 0 bases and the V segment lost 2 bases, leaving 4 bases of the junction unmatched. CDR3 nucleotide sequence: TGTGCCAGCAGCGTGGCCGACAGGGCGAACACCGGGGAGCTGTTTTTT. This codes for CASSVADRANTGELFF.

The rearrangement links TRBV9 to TRBJ2-2; TRBD1 matches at 8 bases. This CDR3 is built from 16 residues. CDR1 is SGDLS and CDR2 is YYNGEE in the germline V gene. Trimming took 4 bases from V and 2 from J; bases not matched to a gene: 7. The CDR3 is CASSLRQGSNTGELFF. DNA for the CDR3: TGTGCCAGCAGCCTCCGACAGGGGTCCAACACCGGGGAGCTGTTTTTT.

The chain joins TRBV5-1 to TRBJ2-2; TRBD1 aligns across 7 bases. V dropped 0 bases and J dropped 0; count of bases not matched to a gene: 17. CDR3 length equals 21 residues. Germline CDR1 reads SGHRS; CDR2 reads YFSETQ. The CDR3: CASSLGTGTVFIYANTGELFF. CDR3 DNA: TGCGCCAGCAGCTTGGGCACCGGGACAGTTTTTATTTACGCGAACACCGGGGAGCTGTTTTTT. The full variable domain, in which reference TRBV5-1 and TRBJ2-2 provide the parts outside the CDR3, is KAGVTQTPRYLIKTRGQQVTLSCSPISGHRSVSWYQQTPGQGLQFLFEYFSETQRNKGNFPGRFSGRQFSNSRSEMNVSTLELGDSALYLCASSLGTGTVFIYANTGELFFGEGSRLTVL.